This T cell receptor beta chain is from a study of blood T cell repertoires in COVID-19 (dated by TCRdb to about 2020). For the wider study: Collaborator samples came from the United States, Italy and Spain and covered acute and convalescent phases of COVID-19. The prospective study material was composed of cDNA or gDNA derived from T cells, B-cell-depleted T cells, or PBMCs. The dataset comprised deeply sampled blood TCRbeta repertoires from subjects exposed to, actively infected with, or recovered from COVID-19. A freely available public database, intended as a resource for researchers studying the immune response to SARS-CoV-2, is where the repertoires were released. The samples were drawn from two sources: the first 160 participants of the ongoing ImmuneRACE study, and 950 to 1,500 subjects contributed by 6 global collaborators. Nearly every sample came with metadata listing a de-identified subject ID, COVID-19 status, age in years and sex. Where HLA class I and class II types were available, the types were taken from metadata supplied by the sample provider, not from assay-based typing.

TCRbeta CDR3 regions were amplified from genomic DNA by means of the immunoSEQ Assay, a bias-controlled multiplex PCR. Turning to the authors' computational methods: Nucleated cell counts per sample were estimated from amplification of reference gene primers within the assay. Sequence reads were collapsed and filtered to measure the absolute abundance of every unique TCRbeta CDR3 rearrangement. For each sample, productive Simpson clonality was calculated as the square root of Simpson's diversity index across productive rearrangements. Held by TCRdb, this immuneACCESS table contains in-frame sequences only and omits some clones. Under half of the omission traces to an unresolved V gene where checked; the cause of the rest is unknown. V and J calls plus clone size are reproduced from that table; the DNA served to infer D and trimming. The sample table holds about 100,000 clones, of which roughly 86% were seen once. The ten largest clones capture around 6.9% of the sample.

The collaborating institutions used their own protocols to collect whole blood in K2EDTA tubes. For TCRbeta analysis, collaborator samples were shipped as frozen whole blood, as isolated PBMCs, or as DNA extracted from either sample type. On this clone: The antigen it recognizes is unknown. There are no base qualities to consult, and no much larger clone falls within one base.

Study-wide findings and limitations: The amount of clinical and demographic metadata varied by source and participant and was provided uncurated.

The receptor was isolated from a woman aged 60 to 75 with acute or convalescent COVID-19. Sample: peripheral blood.

The CDR3 region: CASSLGLTGAQHF. DNA sequence: TGTGCCAGCAGTTTAGGCCTCACGGGGGCCCAGCATTTT. The rearranged segments are TRBV27 and TRBJ1-5; matching of 5 bases hints at TRBD1 as the D gene. V drops 2 bases and J drops 11 bases, leaving 13 bases in between. Looking up the germline V gene (reference sequence) yields CDR1 MNHEY and CDR2 SMNVEV. The CDR3 covers 13 residues, taking in both the cysteine and the phenylalanine. Solely the CDR3 DNA is kept, with 39 bases framed from the first base.